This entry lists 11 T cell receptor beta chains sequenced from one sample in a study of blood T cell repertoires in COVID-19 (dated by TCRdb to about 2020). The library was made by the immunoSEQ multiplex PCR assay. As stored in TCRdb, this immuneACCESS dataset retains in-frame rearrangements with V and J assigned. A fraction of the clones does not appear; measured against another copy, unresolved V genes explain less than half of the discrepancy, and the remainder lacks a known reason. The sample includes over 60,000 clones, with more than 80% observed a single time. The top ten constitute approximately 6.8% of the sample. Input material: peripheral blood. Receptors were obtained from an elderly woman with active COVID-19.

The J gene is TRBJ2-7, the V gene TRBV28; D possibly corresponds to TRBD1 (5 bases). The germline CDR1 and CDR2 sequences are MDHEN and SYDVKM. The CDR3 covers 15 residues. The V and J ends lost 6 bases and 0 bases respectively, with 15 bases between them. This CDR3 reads CASRLGPGISYEQYF. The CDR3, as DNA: TGTGCCAGCAGATTAGGGCCAGGGATCTCCTACGAGCAGTACTTC. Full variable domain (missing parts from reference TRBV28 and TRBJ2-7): DVKVTQSSRYLVKRTGEKVFLECVQDMDHENMFWYRQDPGLGLRLIYFSYDVKMKEKGDIPEGYSVSREKKERFSLILESASTNQTSMYLCASRLGPGISYEQYFGPGTRLTVT.

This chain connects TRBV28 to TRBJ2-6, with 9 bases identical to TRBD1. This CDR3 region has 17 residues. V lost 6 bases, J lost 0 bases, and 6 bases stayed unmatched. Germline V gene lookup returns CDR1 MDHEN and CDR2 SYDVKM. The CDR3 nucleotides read TGTGCCAGCAGGGACAGGGGTATTTTCTCTGGGGCCAACGTCCTGACTTTC. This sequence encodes CASRDRGIFSGANVLTF.

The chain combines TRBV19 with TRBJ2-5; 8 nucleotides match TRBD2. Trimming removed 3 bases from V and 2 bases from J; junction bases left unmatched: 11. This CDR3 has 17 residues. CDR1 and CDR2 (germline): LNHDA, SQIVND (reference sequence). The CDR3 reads CASSIELSSGLQETQYF. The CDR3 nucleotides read TGTGCCAGTAGTATTGAGCTGTCTAGCGGGCTACAAGAGACCCAGTACTTC.

CDR3 in amino acids: CAWSTHRGRYYNEQFF. DNA of the CDR3: TGTGCCTGGAGTACACACAGGGGGCGATATTACAATGAGCAGTTCTTC. The chain couples TRBV30 to TRBJ2-1; the match to TRBD1 covers 9 bases. CDR1 is GTSNPN and CDR2 is SVGIG in the germline V gene (reference sequence). The CDR3 length is 16 residues. V lost 2 bases and J lost 4; bases outside the gene matches: 9.

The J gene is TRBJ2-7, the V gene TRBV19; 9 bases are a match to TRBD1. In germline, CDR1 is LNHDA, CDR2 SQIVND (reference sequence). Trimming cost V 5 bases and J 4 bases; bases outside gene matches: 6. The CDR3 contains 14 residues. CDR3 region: CASSGTGQGYEQYF. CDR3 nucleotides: TGTGCCAGTAGTGGGACGGGACAGGGTTACGAGCAGTACTTC.

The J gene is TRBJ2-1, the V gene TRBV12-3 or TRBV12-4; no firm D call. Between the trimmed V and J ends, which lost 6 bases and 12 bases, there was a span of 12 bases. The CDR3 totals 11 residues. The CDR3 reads CASSETRRQFF. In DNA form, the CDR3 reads TGTGCCAGCAGCGAGACCCGGAGGCAGTTCTTC.

The DNA of the CDR3 is TGCGCCAGCTCCCTGGGGGGGTTCGATGGCTACACCTTC. It is translated as CASSLGGFDGYTF. The chain joins TRBV4-3 to TRBJ1-2; D is perhaps TRBD1 (5 bases). The CDR3 runs to 13 residues. V lost 8 bases and J lost 6, with 16 bases in between. Looked up from germline, CDR1 is LGHNA and CDR2 is YSLEER.

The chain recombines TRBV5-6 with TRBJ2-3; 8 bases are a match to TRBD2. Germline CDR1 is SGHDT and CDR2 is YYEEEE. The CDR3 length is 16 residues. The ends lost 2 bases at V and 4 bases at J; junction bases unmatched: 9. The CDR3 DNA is TGTGCCAGCAGCTTCCCCAGCGGGAGTAGCGCAGATACGCAGTATTTT. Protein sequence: CASSFPSGSSADTQYF.

The CDR3 loop is CASSEIAGQGAGAESDTQYF. As DNA, the CDR3 is TGTGCCAGCAGTGAAATAGCGGGACAGGGGGCAGGGGCGGAATCAGATACGCAGTATTTT. The chain carries TRBV2 and TRBJ2-3; 12 positions agree with TRBD1. This CDR3 spans 20 amino acids. The germline V gene encodes CDR1 SNHLY and CDR2 FYNNEI. V was clipped by 2 bases and J by 4 bases; unmatched bases: 16.

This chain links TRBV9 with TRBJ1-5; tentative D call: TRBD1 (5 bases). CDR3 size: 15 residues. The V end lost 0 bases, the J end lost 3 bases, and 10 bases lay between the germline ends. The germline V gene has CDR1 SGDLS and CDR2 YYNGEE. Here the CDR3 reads CASSVGAGINQPQHF. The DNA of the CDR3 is TGTGCCAGCAGCGTAGGGGCAGGGATCAATCAGCCCCAGCATTTT.

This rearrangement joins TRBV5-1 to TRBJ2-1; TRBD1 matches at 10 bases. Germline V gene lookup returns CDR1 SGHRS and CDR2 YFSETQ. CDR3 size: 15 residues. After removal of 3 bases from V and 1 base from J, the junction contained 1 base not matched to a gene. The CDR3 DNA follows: TGCGCCAGCAGCTCGGGACAGGGGTCCTACAATGAGCAGTTCTTC. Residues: CASSSGQGSYNEQFF.